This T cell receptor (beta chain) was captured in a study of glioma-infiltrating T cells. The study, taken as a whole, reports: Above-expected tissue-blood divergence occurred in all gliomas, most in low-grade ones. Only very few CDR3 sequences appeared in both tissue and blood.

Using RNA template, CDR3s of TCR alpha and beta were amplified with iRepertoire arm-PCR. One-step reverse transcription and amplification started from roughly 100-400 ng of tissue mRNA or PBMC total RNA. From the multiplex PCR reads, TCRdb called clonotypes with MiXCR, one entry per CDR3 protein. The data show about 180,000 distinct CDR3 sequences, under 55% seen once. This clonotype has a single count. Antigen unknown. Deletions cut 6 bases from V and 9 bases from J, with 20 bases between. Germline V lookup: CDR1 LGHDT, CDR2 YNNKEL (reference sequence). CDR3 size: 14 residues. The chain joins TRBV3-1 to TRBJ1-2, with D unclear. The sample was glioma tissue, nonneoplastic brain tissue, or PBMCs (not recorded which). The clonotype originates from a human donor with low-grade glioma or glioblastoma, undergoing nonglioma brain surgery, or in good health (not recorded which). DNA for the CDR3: TGTGCCAGCAGACCCCGAAGATATCAAGGCAGCTACACCTTC. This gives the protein CASRPRRYQGSYTF.